The sequence of this T cell receptor (beta chain) was determined in a study of blood T cell repertoires in COVID-19. Across the study: The origin of the acute and convalescent COVID-19 samples was the United States, Italy and Spain. Sources were T cells, B-cell-depleted T cells, or PBMCs; the material itself was cDNA or gDNA.

Original processing methods: Amplifying reference gene primers gave estimates of nucleated cell counts. This table comes from immunoSEQ multiplex PCR, and its TCRdb copy is limited to in-frame clones, with some not included. Clone size and the V and J calls come from that table; the DNA yielded D and trimming. The sample shows some 250,000 clones, roughly 90% of them seen only once. The CDR3 is 12 amino acids. Germline V gene data show CDR1 as MDHEN and CDR2 as SYDVKM. Trimming removed 8 bases at V and 7 bases at J, with 14 bases between. This clonotype originated in a woman aged 25 to 39 with acute COVID-19. The specimen was PBMCs or T cells enriched from blood (not recorded which). The chain combines TRBV28 with TRBJ1-1, with a weak D call TRBD1 (6 bases). The CDR3 DNA reads as TGTGCCAGCGGAACGACAGGAATTGAAGCTTTCTTT. Translating it yields CASGTTGIEAFF.